This T cell receptor beta chain appears in the sequencing data of a study of shared clonotypes between healthy human individuals. For the study at large: Per donor, CD8 memory used one plate, CD8 naive used two, CD4 memory used three and CD4 naive used three.

The germline V gene has CDR1 KGHSH and CDR2 LQKENI. Germline trimming cut 4 bases from V and 2 bases from J; bases unmatched to any gene: 6. The CDR3 is made up of 16 amino acids. Only in-frame clones appear in the TCRdb table, and some are missing; sequencing was by immunoSEQ multiplex PCR. The sample holds some 1,600,000 clones, 95% to 99% seen once. This sequence originates from a man aged 25-45 years in good health. Sequencing was done on a sample of naive CD4+ T cells sorted from blood. Subset here: CD45RA+ positively selected. The rearrangement joins TRBV18 to TRBJ2-1, with 9 bases lining up with TRBD2. As DNA, the CDR3 is TGTGCCAGCTCACTCTCGGCGGGAGGGACCTACAATGAGCAGTTCTTC. Translating it yields CASSLSAGGTYNEQFF.